This T cell receptor beta chain was sequenced in a study of Ad26.COV2.S vaccination and SARS-CoV-2 variants. Whole-study context: Intramuscular Ad26.COV2.S at 5x10^10 or 1x10^11 viral particles.

Clones were read by immunoSEQ multiplex PCR, and TCRdb kept only the in-frame ones, dropping some. This sample yields 400,000 to 450,000 clones, of which approximately 90% are seen a single time; 12% belongs to the top ten. Stated treatment: some 20 received Ad26.COV2.S at low or high dose, single or two shots; roughly 5 received placebo; per-sample allocation not given. Collection of the samples took place on day 63 after the first injection of vaccine or placebo. In this sample, this clone turned up once. In germline, CDR1 is MDHEN, CDR2 SYDVKM. V shed 2 bases and J shed 4 bases, with 4 bases lying between them. This CDR3 is built from 12 residues.

The TCR originated in a person aged 18-60 years who received the Ad26.COV2.S COVID-19 vaccine or a placebo. Sequences were derived from peripheral blood, sampled in a trial of Ad26.COV2.S vaccine versus placebo. This rearrangement joins TRBV28 to TRBJ2-3, with D hard to call. The CDR3 protein is CASSLVPDTQYF. CDR3 coding DNA: TGTGCCAGCAGTTTAGTCCCAGATACGCAGTATTTT. The full variable domain, in which reference TRBV28 and TRBJ2-3 provide the parts outside the CDR3, is DVKVTQSSRYLVKRTGEKVFLECVQDMDHENMFWYRQDPGLGLRLIYFSYDVKMKEKGDIPEGYSVSREKKERFSLILESASTNQTSMYLCASSLVPDTQYFGPGTRLTVL.